This T cell receptor (beta chain) is from a study of blood T cell repertoires in COVID-19. Study information: From T cells, B-cell-depleted T cells, or PBMCs came the material, which was cDNA or gDNA.

Authors' analysis steps: Estimates of nucleated cell counts were drawn from the amplification of reference gene primers. The assay was immunoSEQ multiplex PCR, and TCRdb's table has in-frame clones only and misses some. The V and J calls and clone size come from that table; D and trimming were worked out from the DNA. The sample holds approximately 140,000 clones; 88% are singletons and the top ten take about 10%. J lost 1 base, V lost 6 bases, and 3 bases had no gene match. Germline assignment: CDR1 MDHEN and CDR2 SYDVKM. The CDR3 has 13 residues. The TCR was taken from a man aged 45-60 years with active or convalescent COVID-19. What was sequenced was peripheral blood. The chain recombines TRBV28 with TRBJ2-7; 7 bases match TRBD1. For the CDR3, the DNA is TGTGCCAGCAGCCAGGGACAGTCCTACGAGCAGTACTTC. It specifies CASSQGQSYEQYF.